These 14 T cell receptor beta chains were all obtained from the same sample, sequenced in a study of cytomegalovirus exposure and HLA in healthy donors. This PCR relied on a set of 60 Vbeta primers and 13 Jbeta primers. Using immunoSEQ multiplex PCR, the repertoire was profiled, and TCRdb retains in-frame clones only, with some absent. This table has some 80,000 clones, more than 60% appearing once. Sequencing input: PBMCs. The receptors derive from a man aged 40-55 years in good health and CMV-seronegative.

The gene calls are TRBV10-3 and TRBJ2-5; 9 bases match TRBD1. Germline CDR1 ENHRY, CDR2 SYGVKD. The CDR3 spans 15 residues. With V trimmed by 7 bases and J by 5 bases, 11 bases remained unmatched. The CDR3 region is CAIKGDRVFSETQYF. For the CDR3, the DNA is TGTGCCATCAAAGGGGACAGGGTTTTTTCGGAGACCCAGTACTTC.

The chain recombines TRBV18 with TRBJ1-1, with TRBD1 identical over 7 bases. Germline V gene data show CDR1 as KGHSH and CDR2 as LQKENI. This CDR3 has 12 amino acids. The J segment lost 8 bases and the V segment lost 4 bases, leaving 4 bases of the junction unmatched. CDR3 amino acids: CASSQGQNEAFF. CDR3 nucleotide sequence: TGTGCCAGCTCACAGGGACAGAACGAAGCTTTCTTT.

The chain joins TRBV16 to TRBJ2-1, with 8 bases fitting TRBD2. Germline assignment: CDR1 KGHSY and CDR2 FQNENV. After removal of 2 bases from V and 4 bases from J, the junction contained 1 base not matched to a gene. The CDR3 spans 14 residues. For the CDR3, the DNA is TGTGCCAGCAGCCAACAGCGGGGGTACAATGAGCAGTTCTTC. Translation gives CASSQQRGYNEQFF. Supplemented by reference TRBV16 and TRBJ2-1, the full variable domain reads GEEVAQTPKHLVRGEGQKAKLYCAPIKGHSYVFWYQQVLKNEFKFLISFQNENVFDETGMPKERFSAKCLPNSPCSLEIQATKLEDSAVYFCASSQQRGYNEQFFGPGTRLTVL.

The V gene is TRBV28, the J gene TRBJ1-5, with D perhaps TRBD1 (6 bases). This CDR3 spans 15 amino acids. From germline, CDR1 is MDHEN and CDR2 SYDVKM. V lost 2 bases and J 5 bases, leaving 13 bases between the germline ends. The CDR3 DNA follows: TGTGCCAGCAGTTTAGGGGGGGCGAAGGATCAGCCCCAGCATTTT. Protein sequence: CASSLGGAKDQPQHF.

The gene calls are TRBV19 and TRBJ2-1; 10 nucleotides align to TRBD2. V was clipped by 6 bases and J by 2 bases; unmatched bases: 1. The germline V gene has CDR1 LNHDA and CDR2 SQIVND (reference sequence). The CDR3 has 14 residues. The DNA for the CDR3 is TGTGCCAGTAGCAGCGGGAGGGCCTACAATGAGCAGTTCTTC. The encoded protein is CASSSGRAYNEQFF.

In DNA, the CDR3 is TGTGCCAGCAGTTTAGCTACTCGCGGTAGGGGGTCCAACGAGCAGTACTTC. Its translation is CASSLATRGRGSNEQYF. V and J are TRBV28 and TRBJ2-7, with a tentative D call TRBD1 (6 bases). The CDR3 extends over 17 amino acids. Germline CDR1 reads MDHEN; CDR2 reads SYDVKM. Trimming left V 2 bases short and J 5 bases short, with 22 bases between.

The chain employs TRBV5-1 and TRBJ2-7, with 7 bases lining up with TRBD2. V lost 3 bases, J lost 0 bases, and 12 bases stayed unmatched. This CDR3 is 17 amino acids long. Germline V gives CDR1 SGHRS, CDR2 YFSETQ. DNA for the CDR3: TGCGCCAGCAGCTGGTCAACAAGCGGGGCCGCCTCCTACGAGCAGTACTTC. This sequence encodes CASSWSTSGAASYEQYF. Full variable domain (missing parts from reference TRBV5-1 and TRBJ2-7): KAGVTQTPRYLIKTRGQQVTLSCSPISGHRSVSWYQQTPGQGLQFLFEYFSETQRNKGNFPGRFSGRQFSNSRSEMNVSTLELGDSALYLCASSWSTSGAASYEQYFGPGTRLTVT.

This sequence joins TRBV5-6 and TRBJ2-1, with TRBD1 matching over 9 bases. The CDR3 covers 15 residues. CDR1 SGHDT and CDR2 YYEEEE come from the germline V gene. The ends lost 3 bases at V and 0 bases at J; junction bases unmatched: 1. This CDR3 is CASSSTGGSYNEQFF. The DNA of the CDR3 is TGTGCCAGCAGCTCGACAGGGGGCTCCTACAATGAGCAGTTCTTC.

The chain couples TRBV5-5 to TRBJ2-5, with 16 bases identical to TRBD2. Germline lookup yields CDR1 SGHKS and CDR2 YYEKEE (reference sequence). Trimming cost V 4 bases and J 5 bases; bases outside gene matches: 5. The CDR3 consists of 16 residues. CDR3 in amino acids: CASSLGLAGGVETQYF. As DNA, the CDR3 is TGTGCCAGCAGCCTGGGACTAGCGGGAGGGGTGGAGACCCAGTACTTC. The variable domain in full, with the rest retrieved from reference TRBV5-5 and TRBJ2-5, is DAGVTQSPTHLIKTRGQQVTLRCSPISGHKSVSWYQQVLGQGPQFIFQYYEKEERGRGNFPDRFSARQFPNYSSELNVNALLLGDSALYLCASSLGLAGGVETQYFGPGTRLLVL.

J is TRBJ1-2 and V is TRBV28, with D possibly being TRBD1 (6 bases). Looked up from germline, CDR1 is MDHEN and CDR2 is SYDVKM. V lost 5 bases, J lost 7 bases, and 11 bases lay in between. The CDR3 length is 12 residues. The CDR3 DNA follows: TGTGCCAGCAGTGTCACAGGGTTTGGCTACACCTTC. This encodes CASSVTGFGYTF.

V and J are TRBV6-5 and TRBJ2-3; 8 positions match TRBD2. The ends lost 6 bases at V and 3 bases at J; junction bases unmatched: 5. Germline V lookup: CDR1 MNHEY, CDR2 SVGAGI. CDR3 length: 14 amino acids. The CDR3 is CASRMTSETDTQYF. CDR3 DNA sequence: TGTGCCAGCAGGATGACTAGCGAGACAGATACGCAGTATTTT.

The chain has TRBV14 and TRBJ2-3; no clear D. Trimming stripped 1 base from V and 6 bases from J, with 17 bases between. Germline V gene data show CDR1 as SGHDN and CDR2 as FVKESK. This CDR3 region has 16 residues. The CDR3 sequence: CASSQGPHRPVDTQYF. The CDR3 coding sequence is TGTGCCAGCAGCCAAGGGCCCCACCGTCCCGTGGATACGCAGTATTTT.

The V gene is TRBV19, the J gene TRBJ1-5; D unclear. CDR1 and CDR2 (germline): LNHDA, SQIVND (reference sequence). The CDR3 has 14 amino acids. Trimming shortened V by 3 bases and J by 6 bases, and 12 bases separated the two germline ends. CDR3 DNA sequence: TGTGCCAGTAGTATGAGGAGGGCGGGTCAGCCCCAGCATTTT. Amino acid sequence: CASSMRRAGQPQHF.

This rearrangement joins TRBV18 to TRBJ2-5; 8 bases fit TRBD2. The J call is in doubt because the DNA end fits TRBJ2-7 better. There are 14 residues in the CDR3. The germline CDR1 and CDR2 sequences are KGHSH and LQKENI. CDR3 protein: CASSTGGLTYEQYF. The CDR3 DNA is TGTGCCAGCTCTACGGGAGGGCTAACCTACGAGCAGTACTTC.